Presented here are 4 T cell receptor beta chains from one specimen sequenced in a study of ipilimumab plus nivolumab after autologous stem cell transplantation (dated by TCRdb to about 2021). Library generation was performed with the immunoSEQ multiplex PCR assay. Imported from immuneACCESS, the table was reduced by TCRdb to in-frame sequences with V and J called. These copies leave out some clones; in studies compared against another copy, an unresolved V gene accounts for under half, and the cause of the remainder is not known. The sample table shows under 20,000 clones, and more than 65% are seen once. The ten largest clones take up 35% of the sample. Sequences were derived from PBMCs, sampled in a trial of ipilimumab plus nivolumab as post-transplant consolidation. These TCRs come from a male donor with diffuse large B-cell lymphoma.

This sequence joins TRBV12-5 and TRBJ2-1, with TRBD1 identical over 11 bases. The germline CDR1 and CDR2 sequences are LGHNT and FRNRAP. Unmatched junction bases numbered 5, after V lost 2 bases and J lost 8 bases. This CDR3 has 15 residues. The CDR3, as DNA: TGTGCTAGTGGTTTGCCCGGGACAGGGGGATATGAGCAGTTCTTC. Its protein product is CASGLPGTGGYEQFF.

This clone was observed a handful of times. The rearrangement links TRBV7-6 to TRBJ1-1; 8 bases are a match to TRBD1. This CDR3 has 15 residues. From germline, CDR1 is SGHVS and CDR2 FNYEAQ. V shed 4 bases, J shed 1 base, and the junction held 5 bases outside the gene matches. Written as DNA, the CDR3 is TGTGCCAGCAGCTCTTCGACAGGGGCGAACACTGAAGCTTTCTTT. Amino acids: CASSSSTGANTEAFF.

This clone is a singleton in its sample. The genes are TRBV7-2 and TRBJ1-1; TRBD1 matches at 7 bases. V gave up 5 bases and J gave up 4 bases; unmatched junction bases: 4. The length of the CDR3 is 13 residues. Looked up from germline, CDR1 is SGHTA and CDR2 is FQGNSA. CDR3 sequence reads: CASSGGTVTEAFF. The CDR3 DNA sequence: TGTGCCAGCAGCGGGGGGACAGTCACTGAAGCTTTCTTT.

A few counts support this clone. DNA of the CDR3: TGCAGCGAAACCCGGCCGGACAGGGTTTCAAATGAGCAGTTCTTC. Its translation is CSETRPDRVSNEQFF. This chain joins TRBV29-1 and TRBJ2-1; 8 positions match TRBD1. The germline CDR1 and CDR2 sequences are SQVTM and ANQGSEA. The CDR3 length is 15 residues. The ends lost 7 bases at V and 7 bases at J; junction bases unmatched: 15.